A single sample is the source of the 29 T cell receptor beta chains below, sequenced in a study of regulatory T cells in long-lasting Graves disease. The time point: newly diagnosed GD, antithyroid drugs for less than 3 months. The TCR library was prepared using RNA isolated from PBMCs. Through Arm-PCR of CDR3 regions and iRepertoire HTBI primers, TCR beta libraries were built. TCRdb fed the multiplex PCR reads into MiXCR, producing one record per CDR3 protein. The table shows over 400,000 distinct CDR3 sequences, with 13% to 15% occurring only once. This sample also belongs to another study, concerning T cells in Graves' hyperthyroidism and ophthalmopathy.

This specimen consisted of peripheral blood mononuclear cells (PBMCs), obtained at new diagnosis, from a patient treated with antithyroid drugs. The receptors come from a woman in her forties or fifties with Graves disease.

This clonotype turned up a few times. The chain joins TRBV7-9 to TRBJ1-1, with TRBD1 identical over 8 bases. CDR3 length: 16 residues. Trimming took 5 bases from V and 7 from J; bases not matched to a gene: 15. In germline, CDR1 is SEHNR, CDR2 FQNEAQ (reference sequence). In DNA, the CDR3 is TGTGCCAGCAGCACACCGACAGGGGAGGCATCCATTGAAGCTTTCTTT. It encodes CASSTPTGEASIEAFF.

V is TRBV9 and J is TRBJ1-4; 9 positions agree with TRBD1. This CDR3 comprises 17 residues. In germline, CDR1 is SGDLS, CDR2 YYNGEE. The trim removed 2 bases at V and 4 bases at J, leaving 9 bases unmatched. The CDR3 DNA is TGTGCCAGCAGCGTTACCGGGACAGGGAACCATAATGAAAAACTGTTTTTT. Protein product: CASSVTGTGNHNEKLFF.

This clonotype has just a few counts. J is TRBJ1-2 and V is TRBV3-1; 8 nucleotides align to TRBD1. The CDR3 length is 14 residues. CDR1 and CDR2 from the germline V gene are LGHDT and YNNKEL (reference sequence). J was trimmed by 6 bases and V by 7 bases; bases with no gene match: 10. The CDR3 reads CASTPTGTGHGYTF. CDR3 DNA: TGTGCCAGCACCCCTACCGGGACAGGACATGGCTACACCTTC.

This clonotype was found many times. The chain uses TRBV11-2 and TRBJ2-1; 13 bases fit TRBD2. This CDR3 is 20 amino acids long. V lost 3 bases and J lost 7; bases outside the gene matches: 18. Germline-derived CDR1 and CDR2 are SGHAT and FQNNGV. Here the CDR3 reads CASSFLSSRTSGSMVNEQFF. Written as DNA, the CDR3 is TGTGCCAGCAGCTTTTTGTCTTCCCGGACTAGCGGGAGCATGGTAAATGAGCAGTTCTTC.

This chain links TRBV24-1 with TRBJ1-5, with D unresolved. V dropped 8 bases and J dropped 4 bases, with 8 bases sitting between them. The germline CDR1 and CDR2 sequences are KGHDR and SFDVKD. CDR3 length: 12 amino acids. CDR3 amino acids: CATKPRNQPQHF. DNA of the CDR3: TGTGCCACCAAGCCCAGGAATCAGCCCCAGCATTTT.

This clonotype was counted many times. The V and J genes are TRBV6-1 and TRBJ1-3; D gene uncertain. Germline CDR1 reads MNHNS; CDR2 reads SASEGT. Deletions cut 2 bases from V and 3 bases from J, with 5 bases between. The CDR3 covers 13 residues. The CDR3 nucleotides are TGTGCCAGCAGTGAATTAAGTGGAAACACCATATATTTT. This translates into CASSELSGNTIYF.

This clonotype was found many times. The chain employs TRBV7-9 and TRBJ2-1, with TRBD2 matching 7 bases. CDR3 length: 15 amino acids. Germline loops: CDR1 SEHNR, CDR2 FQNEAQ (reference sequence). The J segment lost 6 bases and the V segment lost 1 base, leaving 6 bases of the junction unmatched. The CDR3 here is CASSLGGSGSNEQFF. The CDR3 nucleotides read TGTGCCAGCAGCTTAGGCGGGAGTGGTTCCAATGAGCAGTTCTTC.

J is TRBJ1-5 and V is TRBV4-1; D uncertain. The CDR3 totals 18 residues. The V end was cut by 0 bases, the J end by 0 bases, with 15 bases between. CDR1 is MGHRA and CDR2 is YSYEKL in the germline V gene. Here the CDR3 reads CASSQDRYGGYSNQPQHF. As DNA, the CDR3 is TGCGCCAGCAGCCAAGATCGTTACGGCGGGTATAGCAATCAGCCCCAGCATTTT.

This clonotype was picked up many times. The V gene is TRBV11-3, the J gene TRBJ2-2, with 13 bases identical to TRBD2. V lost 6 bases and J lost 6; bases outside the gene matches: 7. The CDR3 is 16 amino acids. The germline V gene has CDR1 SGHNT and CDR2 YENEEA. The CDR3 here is CASSTMGLAGPGELFF. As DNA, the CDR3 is TGTGCCAGCAGTACGATGGGACTAGCGGGACCCGGGGAGCTGTTTTTT.

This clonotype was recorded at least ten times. CDR3 nucleotides: TGTGCCACCAGTGATCACAGGGCGGACTATGGCTACACCTTC. Translated, it gives CATSDHRADYGYTF. V is TRBV24-1 and J is TRBJ1-2, with D tentatively TRBD1 (6 bases). CDR3 size: 14 residues. The ends were cut back, 3 bases at V and 3 bases at J, with 10 bases in the middle. CDR1 KGHDR and CDR2 SFDVKD come from the germline V gene.

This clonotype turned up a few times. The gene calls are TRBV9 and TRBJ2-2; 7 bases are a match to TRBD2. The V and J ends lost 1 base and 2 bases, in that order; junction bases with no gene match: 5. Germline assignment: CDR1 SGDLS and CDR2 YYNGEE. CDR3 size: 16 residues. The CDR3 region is CASSVLADKNTGELFF. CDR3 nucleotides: TGTGCCAGCAGCGTACTAGCGGATAAAAACACCGGGGAGCTGTTTTTT. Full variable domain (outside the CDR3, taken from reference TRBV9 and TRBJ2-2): DSGVTQTPKHLITATGQRVTLRCSPRSGDLSVYWYQQSLDQGLQFLIQYYNGEERAKGNILERFSAQQFPDLHSELNLSSLELGDSALYFCASSVLADKNTGELFFGEGSRLTVL.

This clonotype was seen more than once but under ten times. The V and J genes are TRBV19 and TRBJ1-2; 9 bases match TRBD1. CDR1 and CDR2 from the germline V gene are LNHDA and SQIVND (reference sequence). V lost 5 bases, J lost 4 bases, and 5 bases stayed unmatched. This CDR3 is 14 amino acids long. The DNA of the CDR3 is TGTGCCAGTAGTCCGGGACAGGGCACCTATGGCTACACCTTC. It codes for CASSPGQGTYGYTF. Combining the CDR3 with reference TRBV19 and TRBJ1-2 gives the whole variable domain DGGITQSPKYLFRKEGQNVTLSCEQNLNHDAMYWYRQDPGQGLRLIYYSQIVNDFQKGDIAEGYSVSREKKESFPLTVTSAQKNPTAFYLCASSPGQGTYGYTFGSGTRLTVV.

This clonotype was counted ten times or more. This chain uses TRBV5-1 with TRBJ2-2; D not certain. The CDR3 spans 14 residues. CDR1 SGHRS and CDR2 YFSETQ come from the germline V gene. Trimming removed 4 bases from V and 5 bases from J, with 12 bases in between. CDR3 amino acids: CASSPQTGTGELFF. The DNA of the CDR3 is TGCGCCAGCAGCCCCCAAACCGGGACCGGGGAGCTGTTTTTT.

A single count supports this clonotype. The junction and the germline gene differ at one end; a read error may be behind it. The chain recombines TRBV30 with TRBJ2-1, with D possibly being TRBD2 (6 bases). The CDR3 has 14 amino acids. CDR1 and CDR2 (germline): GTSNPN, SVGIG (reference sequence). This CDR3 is CAWIGASAYSEQFF. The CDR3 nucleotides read TGCGCCTGGATTGGTGCTAGCGCCTACAGTGAGCAGTTCTTC. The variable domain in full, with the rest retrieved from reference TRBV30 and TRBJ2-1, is SQTIHQWPATLVQPVGSPLSLECTVEGTSNPNLYWYRQAAGRGLQLLFYSVGIGQISSEVPQNLSASRPQDRQFILSSKKLLLSDSGFYLCAWIGASAYSEQFFGPGTRLTVL.

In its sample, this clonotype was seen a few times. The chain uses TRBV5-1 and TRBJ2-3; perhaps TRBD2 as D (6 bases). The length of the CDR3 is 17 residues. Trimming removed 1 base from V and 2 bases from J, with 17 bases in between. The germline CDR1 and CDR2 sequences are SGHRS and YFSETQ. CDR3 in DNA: TGCGCCAGCAGCTTGAGGAGTAGCGGAGGACCCACAGATACGCAGTATTTT. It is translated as CASSLRSSGGPTDTQYF.

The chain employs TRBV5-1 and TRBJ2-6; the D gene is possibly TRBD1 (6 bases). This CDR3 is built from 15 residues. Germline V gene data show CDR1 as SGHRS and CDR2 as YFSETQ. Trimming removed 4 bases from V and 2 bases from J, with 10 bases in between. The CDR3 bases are TGCGCCAGCAGCGTGACAGGAACTGGGGCCAACGTCCTGACTTTC. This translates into CASSVTGTGANVLTF. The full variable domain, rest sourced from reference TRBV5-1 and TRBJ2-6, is KAGVTQTPRYLIKTRGQQVTLSCSPISGHRSVSWYQQTPGQGLQFLFEYFSETQRNKGNFPGRFSGRQFSNSRSEMNVSTLELGDSALYLCASSVTGTGANVLTFGAGSRLTVL.

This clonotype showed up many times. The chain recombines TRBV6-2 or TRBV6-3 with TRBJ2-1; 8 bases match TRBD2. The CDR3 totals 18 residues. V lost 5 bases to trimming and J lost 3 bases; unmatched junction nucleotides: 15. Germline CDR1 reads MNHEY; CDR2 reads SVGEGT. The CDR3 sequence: CASSRLGGSGNFYNEQFF. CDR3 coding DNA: TGTGCCAGCAGTAGACTGGGGGGTAGCGGGAACTTCTACAATGAGCAGTTCTTC.

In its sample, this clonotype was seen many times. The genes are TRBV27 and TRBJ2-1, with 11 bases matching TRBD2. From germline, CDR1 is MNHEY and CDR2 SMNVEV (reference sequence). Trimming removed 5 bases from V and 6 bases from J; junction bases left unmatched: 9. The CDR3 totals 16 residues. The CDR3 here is CASSIGRLAGFNEQFF. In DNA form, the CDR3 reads TGTGCCAGCAGTATCGGGAGACTAGCGGGATTCAATGAGCAGTTCTTC.

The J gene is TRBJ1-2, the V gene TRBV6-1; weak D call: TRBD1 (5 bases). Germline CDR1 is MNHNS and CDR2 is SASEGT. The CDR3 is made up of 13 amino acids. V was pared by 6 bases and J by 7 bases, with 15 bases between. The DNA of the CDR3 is TGTGCCAGCAGCCCTGGGGCGGCTCCTGGCTACACCTTC. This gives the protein CASSPGAAPGYTF.

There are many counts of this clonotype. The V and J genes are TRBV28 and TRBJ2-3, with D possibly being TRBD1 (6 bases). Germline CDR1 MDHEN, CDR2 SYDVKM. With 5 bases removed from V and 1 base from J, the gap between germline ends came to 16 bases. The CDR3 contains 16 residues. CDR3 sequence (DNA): TGTGCCAGCAGTCCCTTCGGATACAGGGGCACAGATACGCAGTATTTT. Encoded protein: CASSPFGYRGTDTQYF.

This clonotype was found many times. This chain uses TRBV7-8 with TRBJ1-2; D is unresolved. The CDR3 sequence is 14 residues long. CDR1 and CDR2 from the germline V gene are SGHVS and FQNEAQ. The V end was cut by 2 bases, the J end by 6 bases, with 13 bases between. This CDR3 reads CASSLFVSPDGYTF. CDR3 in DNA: TGTGCCAGCAGCTTATTTGTCAGTCCCGATGGCTACACCTTC.

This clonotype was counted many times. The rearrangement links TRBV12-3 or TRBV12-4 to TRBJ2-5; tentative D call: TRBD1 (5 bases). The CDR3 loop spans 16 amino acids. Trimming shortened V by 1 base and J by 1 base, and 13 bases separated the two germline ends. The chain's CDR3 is CASSLGQGFPQETQYF. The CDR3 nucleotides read TGTGCCAGCAGTTTAGGGCAGGGATTCCCCCAAGAGACCCAGTACTTC.

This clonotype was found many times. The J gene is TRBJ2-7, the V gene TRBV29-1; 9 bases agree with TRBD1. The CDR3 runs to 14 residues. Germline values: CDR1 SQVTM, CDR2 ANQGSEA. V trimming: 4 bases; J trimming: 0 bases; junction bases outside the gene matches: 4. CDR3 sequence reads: CSVGGQGSSYEQYF. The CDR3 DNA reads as TGCAGCGTTGGCGGACAGGGGAGCTCCTACGAGCAGTACTTC.

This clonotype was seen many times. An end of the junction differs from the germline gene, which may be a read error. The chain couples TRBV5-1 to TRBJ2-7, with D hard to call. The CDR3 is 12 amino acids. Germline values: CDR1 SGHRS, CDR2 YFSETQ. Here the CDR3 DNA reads TGTGCCAGCAGCTTGGTCGTGGGGGAGCAGTACTTC. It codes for CASSLVVGEQYF.

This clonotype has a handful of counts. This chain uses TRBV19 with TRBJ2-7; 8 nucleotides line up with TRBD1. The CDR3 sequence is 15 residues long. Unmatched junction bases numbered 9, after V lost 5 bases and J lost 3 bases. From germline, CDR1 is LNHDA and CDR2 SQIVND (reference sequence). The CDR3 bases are TGTGCCAGTAGTCCCCGGACAGGGACAGTCTACGAGCAGTACTTC. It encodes CASSPRTGTVYEQYF.

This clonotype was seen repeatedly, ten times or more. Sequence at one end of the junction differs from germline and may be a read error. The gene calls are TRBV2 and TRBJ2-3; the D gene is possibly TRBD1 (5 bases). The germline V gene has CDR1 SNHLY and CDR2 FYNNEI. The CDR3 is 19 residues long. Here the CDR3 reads CASSNKNDLWTTGTDTQYF. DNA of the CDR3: TGTGCCAGCAGTAACAAAAACGACTTATGGACAACAGGCACGGATACGCAGTATTTT.

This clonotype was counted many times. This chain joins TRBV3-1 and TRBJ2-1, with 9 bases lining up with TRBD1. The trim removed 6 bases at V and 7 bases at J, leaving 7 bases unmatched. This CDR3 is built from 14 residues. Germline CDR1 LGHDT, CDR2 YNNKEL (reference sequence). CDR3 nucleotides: TGTGCCAGCAGACCCGGGACAGGGATGAATGAGCAGTTCTTC. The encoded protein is CASRPGTGMNEQFF.

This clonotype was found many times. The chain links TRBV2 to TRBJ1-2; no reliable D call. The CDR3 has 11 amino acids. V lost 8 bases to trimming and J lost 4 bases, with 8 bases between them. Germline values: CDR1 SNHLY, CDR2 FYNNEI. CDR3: CASGRIYGYTF. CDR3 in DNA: TGTGCCAGCGGACGGATCTATGGCTACACCTTC.

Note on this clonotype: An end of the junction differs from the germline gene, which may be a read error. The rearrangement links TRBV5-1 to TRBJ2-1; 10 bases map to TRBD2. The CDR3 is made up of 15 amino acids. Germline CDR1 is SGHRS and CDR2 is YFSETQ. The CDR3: CASSLGSGRAIEQLF. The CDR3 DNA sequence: TGCGCCAGCAGCTTGGGGAGCGGGAGGGCCATTGAGCAGCTCTTC.